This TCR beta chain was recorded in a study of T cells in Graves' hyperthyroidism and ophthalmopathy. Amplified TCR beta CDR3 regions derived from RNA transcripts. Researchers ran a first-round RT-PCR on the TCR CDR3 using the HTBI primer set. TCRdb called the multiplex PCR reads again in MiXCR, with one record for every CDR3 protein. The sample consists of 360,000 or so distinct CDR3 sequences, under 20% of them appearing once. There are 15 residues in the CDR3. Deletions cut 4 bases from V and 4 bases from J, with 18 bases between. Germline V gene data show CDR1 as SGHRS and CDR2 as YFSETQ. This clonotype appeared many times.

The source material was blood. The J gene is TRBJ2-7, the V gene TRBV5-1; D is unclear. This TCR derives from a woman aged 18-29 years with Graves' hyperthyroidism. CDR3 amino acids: CASSRAGEHNYEQYF. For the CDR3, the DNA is TGCGCCAGCAGCAGGGCCGGAGAGCATAATTACGAGCAGTACTTC.